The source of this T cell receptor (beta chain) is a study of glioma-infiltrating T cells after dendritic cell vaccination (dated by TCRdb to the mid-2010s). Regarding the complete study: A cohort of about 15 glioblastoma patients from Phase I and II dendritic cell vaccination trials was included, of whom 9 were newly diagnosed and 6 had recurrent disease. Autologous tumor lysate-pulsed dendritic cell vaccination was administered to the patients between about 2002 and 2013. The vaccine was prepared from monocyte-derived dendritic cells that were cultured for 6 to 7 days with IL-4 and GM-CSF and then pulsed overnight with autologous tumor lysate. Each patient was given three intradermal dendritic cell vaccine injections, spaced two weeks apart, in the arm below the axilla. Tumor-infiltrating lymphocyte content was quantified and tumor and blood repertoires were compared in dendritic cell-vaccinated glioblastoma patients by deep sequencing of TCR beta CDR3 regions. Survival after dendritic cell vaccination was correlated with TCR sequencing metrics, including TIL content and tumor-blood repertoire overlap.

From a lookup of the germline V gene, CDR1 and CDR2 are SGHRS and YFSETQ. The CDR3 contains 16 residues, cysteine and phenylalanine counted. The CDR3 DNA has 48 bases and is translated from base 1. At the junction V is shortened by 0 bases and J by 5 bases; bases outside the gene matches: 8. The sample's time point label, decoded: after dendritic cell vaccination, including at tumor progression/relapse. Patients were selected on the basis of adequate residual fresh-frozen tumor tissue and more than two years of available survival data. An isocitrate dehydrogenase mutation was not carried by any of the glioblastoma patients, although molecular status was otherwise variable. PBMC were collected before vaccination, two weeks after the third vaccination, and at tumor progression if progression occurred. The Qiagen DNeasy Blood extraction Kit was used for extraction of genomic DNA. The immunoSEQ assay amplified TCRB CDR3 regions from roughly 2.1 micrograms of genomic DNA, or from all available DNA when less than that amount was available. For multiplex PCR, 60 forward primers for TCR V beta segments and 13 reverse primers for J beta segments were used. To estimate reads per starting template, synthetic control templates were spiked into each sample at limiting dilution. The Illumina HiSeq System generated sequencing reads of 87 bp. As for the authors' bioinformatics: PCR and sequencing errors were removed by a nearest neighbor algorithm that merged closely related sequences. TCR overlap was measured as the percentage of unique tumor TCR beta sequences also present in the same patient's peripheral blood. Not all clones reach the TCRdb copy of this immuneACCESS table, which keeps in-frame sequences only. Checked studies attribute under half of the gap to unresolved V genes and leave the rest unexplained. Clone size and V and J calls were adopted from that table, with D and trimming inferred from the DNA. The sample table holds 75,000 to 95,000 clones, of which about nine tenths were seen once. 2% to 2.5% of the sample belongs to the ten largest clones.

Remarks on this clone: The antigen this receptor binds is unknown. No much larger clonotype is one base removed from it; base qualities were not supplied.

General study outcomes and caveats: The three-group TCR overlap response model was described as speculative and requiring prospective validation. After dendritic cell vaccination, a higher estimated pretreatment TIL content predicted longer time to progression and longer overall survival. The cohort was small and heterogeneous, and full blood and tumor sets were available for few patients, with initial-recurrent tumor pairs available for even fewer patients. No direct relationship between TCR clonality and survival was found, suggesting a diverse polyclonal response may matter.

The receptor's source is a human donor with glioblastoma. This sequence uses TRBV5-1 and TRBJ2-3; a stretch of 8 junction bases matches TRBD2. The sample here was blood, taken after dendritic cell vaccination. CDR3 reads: CASSLGSTAGEDTQYF. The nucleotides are TGCGCCAGCAGCTTGGGGTCCACAGCGGGGGAAGATACGCAGTATTTT.